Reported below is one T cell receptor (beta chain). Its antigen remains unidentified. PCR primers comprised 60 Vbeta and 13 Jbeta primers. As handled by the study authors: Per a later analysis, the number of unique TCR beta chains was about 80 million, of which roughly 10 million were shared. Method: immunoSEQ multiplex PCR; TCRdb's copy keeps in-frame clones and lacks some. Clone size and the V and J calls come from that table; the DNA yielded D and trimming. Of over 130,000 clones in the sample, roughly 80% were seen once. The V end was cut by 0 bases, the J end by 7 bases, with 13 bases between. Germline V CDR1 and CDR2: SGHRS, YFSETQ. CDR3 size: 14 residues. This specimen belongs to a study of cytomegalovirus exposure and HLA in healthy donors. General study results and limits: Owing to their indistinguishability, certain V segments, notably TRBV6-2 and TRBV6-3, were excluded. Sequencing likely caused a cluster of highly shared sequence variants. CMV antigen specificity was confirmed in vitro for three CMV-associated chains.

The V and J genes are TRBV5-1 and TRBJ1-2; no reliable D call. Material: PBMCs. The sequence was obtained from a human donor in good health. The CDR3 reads CASSLGQSVFGYTF. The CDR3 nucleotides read TGCGCCAGCAGCTTGGGTCAGTCCGTGTTTGGCTACACCTTC.